Below are 17 T cell receptor beta chains sequenced from a single sample in a study of OX40 agonist ivuxolimab in advanced cancers. The library was produced with the immunoSEQ multiplex PCR assay. The source is immuneACCESS, and TCRdb retained only in-frame sequences with V and J called. Part of the clones is not carried over; for the studies checked, unresolved V genes explain less than half of this, and the remainder is unexplained. This sample gives more than 50,000 clones in total; about 87% of them show up just once. Roughly 5% of the sample is taken by the ten largest. This material consisted of CD4+ or CD8+ T cells sorted from blood, taken in a trial of the OX40 agonist ivuxolimab. The source of these receptors is an adult with an advanced solid tumor such as melanoma, head and neck, liver or kidney cancer.

This chain joins TRBV10-3 and TRBJ1-3; TRBD1 might be the D (5 bases). The CDR3 has 16 amino acids. Germline CDR1 is ENHRY and CDR2 is SYGVKD. Trimming stripped 0 bases from V and 0 bases from J, with 9 bases between. The CDR3 nucleotides are TGTGCCATCAGTGAGTCGAGACAGAACTCTGGAAACACCATATATTTT. It encodes CAISESRQNSGNTIYF.

The V and J genes are TRBV9 and TRBJ2-7; 7 bases line up with TRBD1. Germline V gives CDR1 SGDLS, CDR2 YYNGEE. The trim removed 4 bases at V and 2 bases at J, leaving 9 bases unmatched. The CDR3 is 15 amino acids. CDR3 region: CASSPREGGPYEQYF. In nucleotides, the CDR3 is TGTGCCAGCAGCCCAAGGGAAGGGGGCCCCTACGAGCAGTACTTC.

This clone appeared once. The chain couples TRBV5-5 to TRBJ1-2; TRBD1 is a possible D gene (5 bases). Germline assignment: CDR1 SGHKS and CDR2 YYEKEE (reference sequence). This CDR3 comprises 15 residues. V lost 4 bases, J lost 7 bases, and 20 bases lay in between. In nucleotides, the CDR3 is TGTGCCAGCAGCCCCATTGGGTCCCCTGGGGGTGGCTACACCTTC. Protein sequence: CASSPIGSPGGGYTF.

This clone has a single count. The rearrangement joins TRBV7-6 to TRBJ1-6, with unresolved D. Germline CDR1 SGHVS, CDR2 FNYEAQ. Trimming left V 2 bases short and J 8 bases short, with 10 bases between. This CDR3 has 14 amino acids. DNA of the CDR3: TGTGCCAGCAGCTTAACCCGTGGAGATTCACCCCTCCACTTT. This codes for CASSLTRGDSPLHF. The variable domain in full, with the rest retrieved from reference TRBV7-6 and TRBJ1-6, is GAGVSQSPRYKVTKRGQDVALRCDPISGHVSLYWYRQALGQGPEFLTYFNYEAQQDKSGLPNDRFSAERPEGSISTLTIQRTEQRDSAMYRCASSLTRGDSPLHFGNGTRLTVT.

The rearrangement joins TRBV10-2 to TRBJ1-3, with 8 bases aligning to TRBD1. The V gene end was trimmed by 2 bases and the J gene end by 4 bases; junction bases not matched to a gene: 1. The CDR3 is 14 residues long. Germline V gene data show CDR1 as WSHSY and CDR2 as SAAADI. CDR3 residues: CASSEAGGGNTIYF. The CDR3 DNA reads as TGCGCCAGCAGTGAGGCAGGGGGCGGAAACACCATATATTTT.

This chain links TRBV5-4 with TRBJ1-2; D remains unclear. Looked up from germline, CDR1 is SGHNT and CDR2 is YYREEE (reference sequence). Trimming stripped 0 bases from V and 6 bases from J, with 9 bases between. The CDR3 runs to 13 residues. CDR3 loop: CASSLVALDGYTF. The DNA for the CDR3 is TGTGCCAGCAGCTTGGTCGCCTTGGATGGCTACACCTTC.

The rearrangement links TRBV7-2 to TRBJ2-3, with a possible D match to TRBD2 (6 bases). The germline V gene encodes CDR1 SGHTA and CDR2 FQGNSA. The ends were cut back, 5 bases at V and 0 bases at J, with 15 bases in the middle. There are 16 residues in the CDR3. The CDR3 protein is CASSPTRDSSTDTQYF. The CDR3 bases are TGTGCCAGCAGCCCAACCAGGGACTCCAGCACAGATACGCAGTATTTT. The complete variable domain, with remaining parts taken from reference TRBV7-2 and TRBJ2-3, reads GAGVSQSPSNKVTEKGKDVELRCDPISGHTALYWYRQSLGQGLEFLIYFQGNSAPDKSGLPSDRFSAERTGGSVSTLTIQRTQQEDSAVYLCASSPTRDSSTDTQYFGPGTRLTVL.

The chain combines TRBV6-6 with TRBJ1-2; D is uncertain. The CDR3 runs to 15 residues. The V gene's germline CDR1 is MNHNY and CDR2 SVGAGI (reference sequence). Trimming removed 6 bases at V and 4 bases at J, with 18 bases between. The chain's CDR3 is CASRDRRVPGYGYTF. The CDR3 nucleotides read TGTGCCAGCAGAGACCGAAGGGTCCCGGGCTATGGCTACACCTTC.

This clone was counted a few times. The gene calls are TRBV28 and TRBJ2-7; perhaps TRBD1 as D (6 bases). With 9 bases removed from V and 1 base from J, the gap between germline ends came to 19 bases. The CDR3 consists of 15 residues. The V gene's germline CDR1 is MDHEN and CDR2 SYDVKM. The CDR3 DNA reads TGTGCCAGTAGCCGGGACACCAAAATTTCCTACGAGCAGTACTTC. Protein: CASSRDTKISYEQYF.

The gene calls are TRBV20-1 and TRBJ2-5; 7 bases map to TRBD1. The CDR3 is made up of 11 amino acids. From germline, CDR1 is DFQATT and CDR2 SNEGSKA (reference sequence). J gave up 5 bases and V 6 bases, and 3 bases lay outside the gene matches. In nucleotides, the CDR3 is TGCAGTGCCCCCAGGGGGGAGACCCAGTACTTC. As protein: CSAPRGETQYF.

The chain combines TRBV4-3 with TRBJ1-1; D not certain. The V end lost 9 bases, the J end lost 0 bases, and 14 bases lay between the germline ends. In germline, CDR1 is LGHNA, CDR2 YSLEER. The CDR3 totals 14 residues. The CDR3 DNA sequence: TGCGCCAGTCGCGCAGGTTTAATGAACACTGAAGCTTTCTTT. Amino acids: CASRAGLMNTEAFF.

The V gene is TRBV23-1, the J gene TRBJ2-5, with D perhaps TRBD2 (6 bases). TRBV23-1 is identified as an open reading frame with a role that is uncertain. This CDR3 spans 16 amino acids. Trimming cost V 10 bases and J 5 bases, with 26 bases left between them. The chain's CDR3 is CATPLGGLESRETQYF. CDR3 in DNA: TGCGCCACCCCTCTCGGGGGTCTCGAATCTCGGGAGACCCAGTACTTC.

The chain recombines TRBV7-2 with TRBJ2-3; D is uncertain. The CDR3 is 17 amino acids. Germline-derived CDR1 and CDR2 are SGHTA and FQGNSA. V dropped 5 bases and J dropped 0 bases, with 18 bases sitting between them. CDR3 sequence: CASSKLLSLTSTDTQYF. Here the CDR3 DNA reads TGTGCCAGCAGCAAACTACTCTCGCTAACTAGCACAGATACGCAGTATTTT.

V usage is TRBV20-1 and J usage is TRBJ2-5; D is unresolved. Germline CDR1 DFQATT, CDR2 SNEGSKA (reference sequence). The CDR3 loop spans 11 amino acids. The V end lost 4 bases, the J end lost 5 bases, and 8 bases lay between the germline ends. DNA for the CDR3: TGCAGTGCTACGGGTGTCGAGACCCAGTACTTC. It is translated as CSATGVETQYF.

This clone was observed a handful of times. The chain joins TRBV5-1 to TRBJ1-2; no reliable D call. The CDR3 is made up of 14 amino acids. Germline CDR1 SGHRS, CDR2 YFSETQ. Trimming removed 0 bases at V and 8 bases at J, with 14 bases between. The CDR3 DNA follows: TGCGCCAGCAGCTTGGCCCAGGAAGGGCTCGGCTACACCTTC. This translates into CASSLAQEGLGYTF.

The CDR3 region is CASSPRGTGLTDTQYF. CDR3 nucleotides: TGTGCCAGCTCACCACGGGGGACAGGTCTGACAGATACGCAGTATTTT. J is TRBJ2-3 and V is TRBV18; TRBD1 matches at 8 bases. This CDR3 is 16 amino acids long. V lost 1 base, J lost 3 bases, and 6 bases stayed unmatched. Germline-derived CDR1 and CDR2 are KGHSH and LQKENI.

V usage is TRBV5-5 and J usage is TRBJ2-7; a weak D match, TRBD1 (6 bases). The germline V gene has CDR1 SGHKS and CDR2 YYEKEE (reference sequence). Between the trimmed V and J ends, which lost 2 bases and 4 bases, there was a span of 16 bases. This CDR3 comprises 15 residues. This chain's CDR3 is CASSFRDTGKYEQYF. The CDR3 DNA reads TGTGCCAGCAGCTTTCGGGACACCGGGAAATACGAGCAGTACTTC.